The next 13 T cell receptor beta chains were all read from a single sample in a study of blood T cell dynamics during melanoma immunotherapy. As for time point: pre-treatment baseline. The table came from immunoSEQ multiplex PCR; TCRdb's copy has only in-frame clones and leaves some out. In the table there are over 8,500 clones, about 87% of which are singletons. The starting material was blood, obtained from a patient treated with checkpoint blockade. Every receptor here comes from a human donor with melanoma.

The rearrangement joins TRBV18 to TRBJ2-7, with 7 nucleotides matching TRBD1. V was clipped by 6 bases and J by 7 bases; unmatched bases: 6. Germline loops: CDR1 KGHSH, CDR2 LQKENI. The CDR3 sequence is 12 residues long. CDR3 residues: CASSVQGLEQYF. CDR3 bases: TGTGCCAGCTCGGTACAGGGGCTTGAGCAGTACTTC. Supplemented by reference TRBV18 and TRBJ2-7, the full variable domain reads NAGVMQNPRHLVRRRGQEARLRCSPMKGHSHVYWYRQLPEEGLKFMVYLQKENIIDESGMPKERFSAEFPKEGPSILRIQQVVRGDSAAYFCASSVQGLEQYFGPGTRLTVT.

V is TRBV5-1 and J is TRBJ1-2; D is unclear. The germline CDR1 and CDR2 sequences are SGHRS and YFSETQ. The CDR3 is 14 residues long. Deletions cut 3 bases from V and 7 bases from J, with 16 bases between. The CDR3 region is CASSSRVLGTGYTF. In nucleotides, the CDR3 is TGCGCCAGCAGCTCCCGGGTCCTTGGTACTGGCTACACCTTC.

This rearrangement joins TRBV2 to TRBJ1-2, with TRBD1 identical over 7 bases. Germline V gene lookup returns CDR1 SNHLY and CDR2 FYNNEI. CDR3 length equals 17 residues. Trimming at V came to 3 bases and at J to 0 bases, leaving 10 bases not matched to a gene. The CDR3 DNA reads as TGTGCCAGCAGTGAGTTCCAGACAGGGTATACTAACTATGGCTACACCTTC. It is translated as CASSEFQTGYTNYGYTF.

The chain employs TRBV15 and TRBJ2-5; 7 bases are a match to TRBD1. The J call may be mistaken, given a closer DNA end match to TRBJ2-7. The length of the CDR3 is 14 residues. The V gene's germline CDR1 is LNHNV and CDR2 YYDKDF (reference sequence). In DNA, the CDR3 is TGTGCCACCACCAAGGACAGGCCTCCCGGCGAGCAGTACTTC. Its translation is CATTKDRPPGEQYF.

The chain has TRBV7-8 and TRBJ2-1; 8 bases line up with TRBD1. The CDR3 is 15 residues long. Germline values: CDR1 SGHVS, CDR2 FQNEAQ. V was clipped by 2 bases and J by 2 bases; unmatched bases: 2. The CDR3 sequence: CASSLRQGPYNEQFF. In nucleotides, the CDR3 is TGTGCCAGCAGCTTACGACAGGGGCCCTACAATGAGCAGTTCTTC.

This clone is termed medium-sized. CDR3: CASTWGPEAFF. The CDR3 nucleotides read TGTGCCAGCACCTGGGGCCCTGAAGCTTTCTTT. This chain connects TRBV7-9 to TRBJ1-1, with D maybe TRBD1 (5 bases). This CDR3 comprises 11 residues. Trimming removed 7 bases at V and 6 bases at J, with 9 bases between. Germline CDR1 reads SEHNR; CDR2 reads FQNEAQ (reference sequence). Based on the CDR3 plus reference TRBV7-9 and TRBJ1-1, the full variable domain is DTGVSQNPRHKITKRGQNVTFRCDPISEHNRLYWYRQTLGQGPEFLTYFQNEAQLEKSRLLSDRFSAERPKGSFSTLEIQRTEQGDSAMYLCASTWGPEAFFGQGTRLTVV.

The rearrangement uses TRBV4-1 and TRBJ2-7, with a possible D match to TRBD2 (5 bases). The CDR3 covers 15 residues. Between the trimmed V and J ends, which lost 1 base and 2 bases, there was a span of 12 bases. Germline V gene lookup returns CDR1 MGHRA and CDR2 YSYEKL. In nucleotides, the CDR3 is TGCGCCAGCAGCCAAGTGAGGGATCGGGCCTACGAGCAGTACTTC. Translating it yields CASSQVRDRAYEQYF.

The rearrangement uses TRBV5-5 and TRBJ2-5; TRBD1 agrees at 12 bases. Germline-derived CDR1 and CDR2 are SGHKS and YYEKEE (reference sequence). The V and J ends lost 3 bases and 5 bases, in that order; junction bases with no gene match: 11. The CDR3 loop spans 17 amino acids. The CDR3 coding sequence is TGTGCCAGCAGCTCAAACCCGGGACAGGGGGCCCGGGAGACCCAGTACTTC. It translates to CASSSNPGQGARETQYF.

The chain has TRBV25-1 and TRBJ2-3; D tentatively fits TRBD1 or TRBD2 (5 bases each). The CDR3 loop spans 16 amino acids. V lost 3 bases and J lost 4, with 17 bases in between. Germline-derived CDR1 and CDR2 are MGHDK and SYGVNS. CDR3 DNA: TGTGCCAGCAGTGAGGGGGTGGGGTTTGCACCAGATACGCAGTATTTT. This encodes CASSEGVGFAPDTQYF.

This rearrangement joins TRBV6-5 to TRBJ1-2; tentatively, D is TRBD1 (5 bases). Germline V lookup: CDR1 MNHEY, CDR2 SVGAGI. V lost 2 bases, J lost 6 bases, and 10 bases lay in between. This CDR3 has 13 residues. The CDR3 region has the DNA TGTGCCAGCAGTTACCTCAGGGAGAATGGCTACACCTTC. Its protein product is CASSYLRENGYTF.

The chain uses TRBV6-1 and TRBJ1-2, with D possibly TRBD1 on 5 matching bases. V was trimmed by 1 base and J by 6 bases, leaving 9 bases between them. The CDR3 runs 13 residues. Germline lookup yields CDR1 MNHNS and CDR2 SASEGT. The CDR3: CASSEGGSHGYTF. CDR3 nucleotide sequence: TGTGCCAGCAGTGAAGGGGGCAGCCATGGCTACACCTTC.

The V gene is TRBV7-9, the J gene TRBJ2-5; D perhaps matches TRBD2 (5 bases). This CDR3 has 16 amino acids. Germline values: CDR1 SEHNR, CDR2 FQNEAQ (reference sequence). V was clipped by 5 bases and J by 4 bases, with 20 bases between them. In nucleotides, the CDR3 is TGTGCCAGCAGCAACACTAGGGCTCTTAAGGCAGAGACCCAGTACTTC. Its protein is CASSNTRALKAETQYF.

V is TRBV11-2 and J is TRBJ2-7; D call uncertain. Germline V gene data show CDR1 as SGHAT and CDR2 as FQNNGV. V lost 5 bases to trimming and J lost 2 bases, with 10 bases between them. The CDR3 runs to 13 residues. The CDR3 DNA is TGTGCCAGCAGCCCAAGCCTCCCCTACGAGCAGTACTTC. Protein sequence: CASSPSLPYEQYF. Together with reference TRBV11-2 and TRBJ2-7, the CDR3 gives the full variable domain: EAGVAQSPRYKIIEKRQSVAFWCNPISGHATLYWYQQILGQGPKLLIQFQNNGVVDDSQLPKDRFSAERLKGVDSTLKIQPAKLEDSAVYLCASSPSLPYEQYFGPGTRLTVT.